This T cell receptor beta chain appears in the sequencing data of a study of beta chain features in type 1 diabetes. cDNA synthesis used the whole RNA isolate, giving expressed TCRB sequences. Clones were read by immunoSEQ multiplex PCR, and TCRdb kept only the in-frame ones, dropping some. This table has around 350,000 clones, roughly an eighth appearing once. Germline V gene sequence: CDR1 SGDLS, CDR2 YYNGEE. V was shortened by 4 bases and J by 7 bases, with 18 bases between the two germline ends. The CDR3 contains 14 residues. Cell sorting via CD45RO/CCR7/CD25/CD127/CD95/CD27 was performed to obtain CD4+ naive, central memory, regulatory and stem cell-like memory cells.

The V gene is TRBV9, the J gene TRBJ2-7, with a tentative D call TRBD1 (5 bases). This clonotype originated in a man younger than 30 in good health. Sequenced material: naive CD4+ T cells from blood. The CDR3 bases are TGTGCCAGCAGCCCAGAGATCCAGGGCCAGGAGCAGTACTTC. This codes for CASSPEIQGQEQYF.